The 5 T cell receptor beta chains given below trace back to one sample, sequenced in a study of cytomegalovirus exposure and HLA in healthy donors. The PCR was carried out with 60 Vbeta primers and 13 Jbeta primers. Libraries were prepared by immunoSEQ multiplex PCR; TCRdb keeps only in-frame clonotypes and omits some of them. The sample lists around 190,000 clones, roughly 86% occurring once. The sequenced sample consisted of PBMCs. The receptors were sampled from a woman between 18 and 29 years old in good health and CMV-seronegative.

The chain has TRBV11-3 and TRBJ2-4; D might be TRBD1 (6 bases). CDR1 SGHNT and CDR2 YENEEA come from the germline V gene. Deletions cut 6 bases from V and 11 bases from J, with 26 bases between. The CDR3 has 16 residues. The CDR3 reads CASRNTPGQGVSVQYF. The CDR3 nucleotides are TGTGCCAGCAGAAATACCCCGGGACAAGGAGTCAGCGTTCAGTACTTC.

The chain has TRBV18 and TRBJ2-5, with TRBD2 matching over 7 bases. Trimming removed 0 bases from V and 5 bases from J; junction bases left unmatched: 3. The CDR3 is made up of 14 amino acids. Per the germline V gene, CDR1 is KGHSH and CDR2 is LQKENI. CDR3 coding DNA: TGTGCCAGCTCACCACCGGCGGGGGAGGAGACCCAGTACTTC. This sequence encodes CASSPPAGEETQYF. The full variable domain, its missing parts supplied by reference TRBV18 and TRBJ2-5, is NAGVMQNPRHLVRRRGQEARLRCSPMKGHSHVYWYRQLPEEGLKFMVYLQKENIIDESGMPKERFSAEFPKEGPSILRIQQVVRGDSAAYFCASSPPAGEETQYFGPGTRLLVL.

The gene calls are TRBV7-9 and TRBJ1-4; D unresolved. V lost 1 base and J lost 5, with 5 bases in between. From germline, CDR1 is SEHNR and CDR2 FQNEAQ (reference sequence). This CDR3 is 13 amino acids long. The CDR3 region has the DNA TGTGCCAGCAGCTTAGTAAGCAATGAAAAACTGTTTTTT. Translation gives CASSLVSNEKLFF.

The chain links TRBV14 to TRBJ2-3, with 7 positions matching TRBD2. There are 16 residues in the CDR3. Germline values: CDR1 SGHDN, CDR2 FVKESK. With V trimmed by 0 bases and J by 4 bases, 7 bases remained unmatched. Here the CDR3 DNA reads TGTGCCAGCAGCCAAGATTTAGGACTAGGAGCAGATACGCAGTATTTT. This codes for CASSQDLGLGADTQYF.

Only a few counts were recorded for this clone. The chain employs TRBV11-2 and TRBJ2-1, with 12 bases lining up with TRBD2. V lost 4 bases to trimming and J lost 8 bases; unmatched junction nucleotides: 12. The germline V gene has CDR1 SGHAT and CDR2 FQNNGV. The CDR3 extends over 17 amino acids. In DNA, the CDR3 is TGTGCCAGCAGCTCGACTAGCGGGAGTATCGAGGTTTATGAGCAGTTCTTC. Translation: CASSSTSGSIEVYEQFF.